The present T cell receptor beta chain was sequenced within a study of cytomegalovirus exposure and HLA in healthy donors. Comments on this clone: Antigen unknown.

The CDR3 has 14 amino acids. V was clipped by 4 bases and J by 4 bases; unmatched bases: 6. Germline-derived CDR1 and CDR2 are GTSNPN and SVGIG (reference sequence). The study, taken as a whole, reports: Most of the CMV-associated TCR beta chains (in a later analysis) appeared to be HLA-restricted. Presence/absence analyses assumed roughly uniform sequencing depth across donors, which may not hold. A later analysis, which compared TCR beta chains of equal frequency, found the HLA-associated ones more clonally expanded.

PCR was performed using 60 Vbeta and 13 Jbeta primers. Only in-frame clones appear in the TCRdb table, and some are missing; sequencing was by immunoSEQ multiplex PCR. Among about 190,000 clones, more than 70% were seen once, and the ten largest hold approximately 1.8%. The rearrangement uses TRBV30 and TRBJ1-5; TRBD1 aligns across 8 bases. Sequenced input: PBMCs. The sequence was obtained from a man in his forties in good health and CMV-seropositive. CDR3 bases: TGTGCCTGGAAAAGACAGGGGATAAATCAGCCCCAGCATTTT. Translated, it gives CAWKRQGINQPQHF.